This T cell receptor beta chain was documented in a study of blood T cell repertoires in COVID-19. Study-wide context: Acute-phase and convalescent COVID-19 samples originated in the United States, Italy and Spain. Nucleic acid was either cDNA or gDNA, and it came from T cells, B-cell-depleted T cells, or PBMCs.

Enrollees, roughly 18 to 89 years old, lived in about two dozen US areas. Cohort allocation depended upon clinical history that participants reported. Only one count was recorded for this clone. The same CDR3 is also encoded by other DNA sequences in this sample. The assay was immunoSEQ multiplex PCR, and TCRdb's table has in-frame clones only and misses some. The data show roughly 250,000 clones, approximately 91% seen once. V was pared by 5 bases and J by 11 bases, with 15 bases of the junction left unmatched. Germline CDR1 reads SEHNR; CDR2 reads FQNEAQ (reference sequence). The length of the CDR3 is 15 residues.

The receptor comes from a woman between 40 and 55 years old with acute COVID-19. Sequencing input: PBMCs or T cells enriched from blood (not recorded which). The chain combines TRBV7-9 with TRBJ1-1; 9 positions agree with TRBD1. CDR3 residues: CASSLVSGTGSSAFF. CDR3 coding DNA: TGTGCCAGCAGCCTAGTCTCGGGGACAGGGAGTTCGGCTTTCTTT.